These 32 T cell receptor beta chains came from one sample sequenced in a study of blood T cell repertoires in COVID-19. Libraries were prepared by immunoSEQ multiplex PCR; TCRdb keeps only in-frame clonotypes and omits some of them. Altogether hundreds of thousands of clones are present, about 90% being singletons, with the ten largest covering roughly 1.9%. The sample taken for sequencing was peripheral blood. The receptors here all came from a woman in her 30s who had recovered from COVID-19.

The rearrangement links TRBV19 to TRBJ1-2; D gene ambiguous. The CDR3 is 14 amino acids. Germline values: CDR1 LNHDA, CDR2 SQIVND (reference sequence). Trimming stripped 10 bases from V and 3 bases from J, with 18 bases between. The CDR3 DNA reads TGTGCCACCGGGAGCGGGAGCGCGGACTATGGCTACACCTTC. It is translated as CATGSGSADYGYTF.

The chain has TRBV7-3 and TRBJ2-2; 7 nucleotides match TRBD2. The germline CDR1 and CDR2 sequences are SGHTA and FQGTGA. This CDR3 has 16 amino acids. The V gene end was trimmed by 3 bases and the J gene end by 2 bases; junction bases not matched to a gene: 6. CDR3 in amino acids: CASSFALADNTGELFF. In DNA, the CDR3 is TGTGCCAGCAGCTTCGCTCTAGCGGATAACACCGGGGAGCTGTTTTTT. The whole variable domain, filled in from reference TRBV7-3 and TRBJ2-2, reads GAGVSQTPSNKVTEKGKYVELRCDPISGHTALYWYRQSLGQGPEFLIYFQGTGAADDSGLPNDRFFAVRPEGSVSTLKIQRTERGDSAVYLCASSFALADNTGELFFGEGSRLTVL.

J is TRBJ2-1 and V is TRBV3-1 (or the pseudogene TRBV3-2), with TRBD2 identical over 11 bases. This CDR3 is built from 16 residues. CDR1 and CDR2 (germline): LGHDT, YNNKEL (reference sequence). Germline trimming cut 5 bases from V and 8 bases from J; bases unmatched to any gene: 11. CDR3: CASSEALAGVRYEQFF. CDR3 nucleotide sequence: TGTGCCAGCAGCGAGGCACTAGCGGGAGTGCGGTATGAGCAGTTCTTC.

The count of this clone is one. The V gene is TRBV5-1, the J gene TRBJ2-1; TRBD2 agrees at 10 bases. The CDR3 is 14 amino acids. With V trimmed by 7 bases and J by 8 bases, 9 bases remained unmatched. Looked up from germline, CDR1 is SGHRS and CDR2 is YFSETQ. In DNA, the CDR3 is TGCGCCAGCCGGGTAGCGGGGGGTGGCTATGAGCAGTTCTTC. Protein product: CASRVAGGGYEQFF.

This clone was detected only a few times. CDR3 loop: CASSPGLMDTQYF. The CDR3 region has the DNA TGTGCCAGCAGCCCCGGTTTGATGGATACGCAGTATTTT. The chain combines TRBV6-5 with TRBJ2-3; no clear D. CDR1 MNHEY and CDR2 SVGAGI come from the germline V gene. The CDR3 loop spans 13 amino acids. The V gene lost 6 bases and the J gene lost 6 bases, with 13 bases spanning the gap.

This clone has just a few counts. The V gene is TRBV7-2, the J gene TRBJ1-5, with TRBD1 as a possible D gene (6 bases). The V end lost 5 bases, the J end lost 3 bases, and 14 bases lay between the germline ends. The length of the CDR3 is 15 residues. CDR1 is SGHTA, CDR2 FQGNSA, per germline. The CDR3, as DNA: TGTGCCAGCAGCCTTACAGGGTACGACAATCAGCCCCAGCATTTT. It translates to CASSLTGYDNQPQHF.

The chain couples TRBV28 to TRBJ1-3; D unresolved. The CDR3 loop spans 16 amino acids. The germline CDR1 and CDR2 sequences are MDHEN and SYDVKM. V was cut by 5 bases and J by 4 bases, with 18 bases left in between. CDR3 sequence (DNA): TGTGCCAGCAGTGACCCTACAGATCCTCGCGGAAACACCATATATTTT. Translating it yields CASSDPTDPRGNTIYF.

The CDR3 sequence: CASSLTTGETEAFF. CDR3 in DNA: TGTGCCAGCAGCTTAACGACAGGGGAGACTGAAGCTTTCTTT. The J gene is TRBJ1-1, the V gene TRBV7-9; 8 bases fit TRBD1. This CDR3 has 14 residues. Germline V gives CDR1 SEHNR, CDR2 FQNEAQ (reference sequence). With V trimmed by 2 bases and J by 5 bases, 4 bases remained unmatched.

V and J are TRBV10-3 and TRBJ1-2; unclear D gene. This CDR3 spans 15 amino acids. Germline CDR1 ENHRY, CDR2 SYGVKD. The V gene lost 0 bases and the J gene lost 4 bases, with 12 bases spanning the gap. CDR3 nucleotides: TGTGCCATCAGTGAGTCTCACAGCCACCTCTATGGCTACACCTTC. Amino acids: CAISESHSHLYGYTF.

The gene calls are TRBV9 and TRBJ1-1; the D gene is possibly TRBD1 (5 bases). CDR3 length: 14 residues. From germline, CDR1 is SGDLS and CDR2 YYNGEE. V dropped 0 bases and J dropped 4 bases, with 10 bases sitting between them. The CDR3 nucleotides are TGTGCCAGCAGCGTAGCTACGGGGGGCACTGAAGCTTTCTTT. It translates to CASSVATGGTEAFF. The whole variable domain, filled in from reference TRBV9 and TRBJ1-1, reads DSGVTQTPKHLITATGQRVTLRCSPRSGDLSVYWYQQSLDQGLQFLIQYYNGEERAKGNILERFSAQQFPDLHSELNLSSLELGDSALYFCASSVATGGTEAFFGQGTRLTVV.

This chain uses TRBV5-1 with TRBJ2-1; 14 bases align to TRBD2. The ends lost 3 bases at V and 10 bases at J; junction bases unmatched: 9. Germline V CDR1 and CDR2: SGHRS, YFSETQ. The CDR3 is 16 residues long. The CDR3 DNA reads TGCGCCAGCAGCTGGGATTCCGGGACTAGCGGGGGCGAGCAGTTCTTC. Its protein product is CASSWDSGTSGGEQFF.

This clone occurred a few times. This chain connects TRBV19 to TRBJ1-1; D uncertain. With 3 bases removed from V and 1 base from J, the gap between germline ends came to 6 bases. The CDR3 runs to 13 residues. CDR1 and CDR2 from the germline V gene are LNHDA and SQIVND (reference sequence). The CDR3 sequence is CASSIRRNTEAFF. CDR3 bases: TGTGCCAGTAGTATTCGTAGGAACACTGAAGCTTTCTTT.

The chain joins TRBV5-6 to TRBJ2-7; the D gene is possibly TRBD1 (6 bases). Germline V gene lookup returns CDR1 SGHDT and CDR2 YYEEEE. The CDR3 length is 15 residues. The V gene lost 3 bases and the J gene lost 6 bases, with 19 bases spanning the gap. The CDR3 region has the DNA TGTGCCAGCAGCTCAATTCAGGGGCAGTCGGTCGAGCAGTACTTC. Translating gives CASSSIQGQSVEQYF.

The chain carries TRBV18 and TRBJ2-5; maybe TRBD1 (6 bases). The CDR3 is made up of 16 amino acids. Germline loops: CDR1 KGHSH, CDR2 LQKENI. The germline V and J ends were trimmed by 0 bases and 2 bases, with 13 bases remaining between them. CDR3 bases: TGTGCCAGCTCACCACCAAGGGGTCAGGGGCAAGAGACCCAGTACTTC. Its protein is CASSPPRGQGQETQYF. The whole variable domain, filled in from reference TRBV18 and TRBJ2-5, reads NAGVMQNPRHLVRRRGQEARLRCSPMKGHSHVYWYRQLPEEGLKFMVYLQKENIIDESGMPKERFSAEFPKEGPSILRIQQVVRGDSAAYFCASSPPRGQGQETQYFGPGTRLLVL.

Here the CDR3 DNA reads TGTGCCAGCCGCATCGAGGTCCCTGAGCAGTTCTTC. This gives the protein CASRIEVPEQFF. The chain is built from TRBV2 and TRBJ2-1; D is ambiguous. The V end was cut by 8 bases, the J end by 9 bases, with 14 bases between. The CDR3 contains 12 residues. Germline V gene data show CDR1 as SNHLY and CDR2 as FYNNEI.

This clone was observed a single time. The rearrangement joins TRBV19 to TRBJ2-3; 7 positions agree with TRBD1. V lost 5 bases, J lost 6 bases, and 8 bases stayed unmatched. This CDR3 region has 14 residues. In germline, CDR1 is LNHDA, CDR2 SQIVND (reference sequence). CDR3 amino acids: CASSFRQGMDTQYF. The CDR3 nucleotides are TGTGCCAGTAGTTTCCGACAGGGTATGGATACGCAGTATTTT.

The gene calls are TRBV9 and TRBJ2-1; D is perhaps TRBD2 (6 bases). Trimming took 6 bases from V and 0 from J, leaving 16 bases between them. The CDR3 consists of 16 residues. Germline lookup yields CDR1 SGDLS and CDR2 YYNGEE. DNA for the CDR3: TGTGCCAGCAACGCAGGGAGGTCAAGCTCCTACAATGAGCAGTTCTTC. This codes for CASNAGRSSSYNEQFF.

This chain joins TRBV28 and TRBJ1-1, with D maybe TRBD1 (6 bases). V was trimmed by 6 bases and J by 0 bases, leaving 8 bases between them. CDR3 length: 13 amino acids. CDR1 and CDR2 from the germline V gene are MDHEN and SYDVKM. CDR3 bases: TGTGCCAGCAGCGACAGGATGAACACTGAAGCTTTCTTT. It specifies CASSDRMNTEAFF.

Sample share makes this clone medium-sized. The rearrangement uses TRBV6-5 and TRBJ2-1; 14 positions agree with TRBD2. J was trimmed by 6 bases and V by 4 bases; bases with no gene match: 2. The CDR3 covers 15 residues. Germline V gene sequence: CDR1 MNHEY, CDR2 SVGAGI. Here the CDR3 reads CASSFGLAGGNEQFF. CDR3 coding DNA: TGTGCCAGCAGTTTTGGACTAGCGGGAGGCAATGAGCAGTTCTTC.

This chain uses TRBV10-3 with TRBJ2-1; unclear D gene. Germline V gene sequence: CDR1 ENHRY, CDR2 SYGVKD. Trimming shortened V by 4 bases and J by 3 bases, and 7 bases separated the two germline ends. CDR3 length: 13 amino acids. Here the CDR3 reads CAISGTSYNEQFF. The CDR3 DNA sequence: TGTGCCATCAGTGGAACGAGCTACAATGAGCAGTTCTTC.

The chain recombines TRBV6-5 with TRBJ2-7, with a tentative D call TRBD2 (6 bases). The V gene's germline CDR1 is MNHEY and CDR2 SVGAGI. V lost 0 bases to trimming and J lost 4 bases, with 16 bases between them. The CDR3 is 16 residues long. This chain's CDR3 is CASSYSELAGRYEQYF. CDR3 in DNA: TGTGCCAGCAGTTACTCGGAACTCGCGGGGCGATACGAGCAGTACTTC.

This chain joins TRBV6-5 and TRBJ1-3; 7 nucleotides align to TRBD1. The CDR3 has 15 amino acids. J gave up 2 bases and V 3 bases, and 4 bases lay outside the gene matches. CDR1 and CDR2 (germline): MNHEY, SVGAGI. The CDR3 sequence is CASSYQGGPGNTIYF. CDR3 in DNA: TGTGCCAGCAGTTATCAGGGGGGTCCTGGAAACACCATATATTTT.

This clone appeared once. This rearrangement joins TRBV27 to TRBJ2-1; TRBD2 agrees at 14 bases. Germline V gene lookup returns CDR1 MNHEY and CDR2 SMNVEV (reference sequence). The CDR3 length is 15 residues. V lost 5 bases, J lost 8 bases, and 5 bases stayed unmatched. The CDR3 coding sequence is TGTGCCAGCAGTGACCCGACTAGCGGGAGGGATGAGCAGTTCTTC. This sequence encodes CASSDPTSGRDEQFF.

In this sample, this clone turned up once. The chain links TRBV28 to TRBJ1-5; a possible D gene is TRBD1 (5 bases). The CDR3 runs to 15 residues. From germline, CDR1 is MDHEN and CDR2 SYDVKM. V lost 3 bases and J lost 0, with 9 bases in between. The CDR3 here is CASSFSTGSNQPQHF. Written as DNA, the CDR3 is TGTGCCAGCAGTTTCTCTACAGGTAGCAATCAGCCCCAGCATTTT. Filled out from reference TRBV28 and TRBJ1-5, the complete variable domain reads DVKVTQSSRYLVKRTGEKVFLECVQDMDHENMFWYRQDPGLGLRLIYFSYDVKMKEKGDIPEGYSVSREKKERFSLILESASTNQTSMYLCASSFSTGSNQPQHFGDGTRLSIL.

This clone was seen a few times. This rearrangement joins TRBV2 to TRBJ1-6; 9 bases map to TRBD1. V trimming: 3 bases; J trimming: 14 bases; junction bases outside the gene matches: 8. Germline V CDR1 and CDR2: SNHLY, FYNNEI. CDR3 size: 14 residues. DNA for the CDR3: TGTGCCAGCAGTGATCCGGGACAGGGTAACTCCCTCCACTTT. Its translation: CASSDPGQGNSLHF.

This clone was seen only once. The chain links TRBV4-3 to TRBJ2-5; 7 nucleotides align to TRBD1. CDR3 length: 15 amino acids. Germline V gene lookup returns CDR1 LGHNA and CDR2 YSLEER. Trimming took 1 base from V and 5 from J; bases not matched to a gene: 7. CDR3 sequence reads: CASSQGQGAEETQYF. The CDR3 DNA sequence: TGCGCCAGCAGCCAAGGACAGGGCGCCGAGGAGACCCAGTACTTC.

Here the CDR3 reads CASSFYRFPNYGYTF. The CDR3 coding sequence is TGCGCCAGCAGCTTTTACAGGTTTCCTAACTATGGCTACACCTTC. This chain uses TRBV5-1 with TRBJ1-2; D perhaps matches TRBD1 (5 bases). Trimming pared 2 bases from V and 0 bases from J, leaving 11 bases between. The CDR3 loop spans 15 amino acids. Looked up from germline, CDR1 is SGHRS and CDR2 is YFSETQ. Full variable domain (missing parts from reference TRBV5-1 and TRBJ1-2): KAGVTQTPRYLIKTRGQQVTLSCSPISGHRSVSWYQQTPGQGLQFLFEYFSETQRNKGNFPGRFSGRQFSNSRSEMNVSTLELGDSALYLCASSFYRFPNYGYTFGSGTRLTVV.

The V call is TRBV3-1 (or the pseudogene TRBV3-2), the J call TRBJ2-5, with D possibly being TRBD1 (6 bases). Looked up from germline, CDR1 is LGHDT and CDR2 is YNNKEL (reference sequence). V was shortened by 0 bases and J by 6 bases, with 14 bases between the two germline ends. The CDR3 is made up of 15 amino acids. CDR3 in amino acids: CASSQDPGQSQTQYF. DNA of the CDR3: TGTGCCAGCAGCCAAGATCCAGGACAGTCCCAGACCCAGTACTTC.

V and J are TRBV5-1 and TRBJ1-4; 9 bases map to TRBD1. Germline lookup yields CDR1 SGHRS and CDR2 YFSETQ. Losses at the gene ends were 2 bases for V and 6 bases for J; bases not matched to a gene: 5. The CDR3 contains 15 residues. The CDR3 loop reads CASSFGDRVYEKLFF. Written as DNA, the CDR3 is TGCGCCAGCAGCTTCGGGGACAGGGTATATGAAAAACTGTTTTTT. Filled out from reference TRBV5-1 and TRBJ1-4, the complete variable domain reads KAGVTQTPRYLIKTRGQQVTLSCSPISGHRSVSWYQQTPGQGLQFLFEYFSETQRNKGNFPGRFSGRQFSNSRSEMNVSTLELGDSALYLCASSFGDRVYEKLFFGSGTQLSVL.

V and J are TRBV7-9 and TRBJ2-7, with D perhaps TRBD1 (6 bases). The CDR3 covers 14 residues. V was pared by 2 bases and J by 6 bases, with 14 bases between. Germline assignment: CDR1 SEHNR and CDR2 FQNEAQ (reference sequence). CDR3: CASSLYAGDGEQYF. For the CDR3, the DNA is TGTGCCAGCAGCTTATACGCAGGGGACGGCGAGCAGTACTTC.

This clone has a single count. The chain is built from TRBV29-1 and TRBJ1-1; TRBD1 might be the D (5 bases). This CDR3 has 13 amino acids. With 5 bases removed from V and 2 bases from J, the gap between germline ends came to 12 bases. From germline, CDR1 is SQVTM and CDR2 ANQGSEA. CDR3 in amino acids: CSVLRDRNTEAFF. The CDR3 coding sequence is TGCAGCGTTCTCAGGGATAGAAACACTGAAGCTTTCTTT.

The table lists this clone with many counts. The chain has TRBV6-2 or TRBV6-3 and TRBJ2-1, with 12 positions matching TRBD2. The CDR3 is 15 residues long. Germline lookup yields CDR1 MNHEY and CDR2 SVGEGT. Trimming at V came to 4 bases and at J to 3 bases, leaving 1 base not matched to a gene. The CDR3 loop reads CASSLTSGSYNEQFF. Written as DNA, the CDR3 is TGTGCCAGCAGTTTGACTAGCGGGAGCTACAATGAGCAGTTCTTC.